These T cell receptor beta chains were read from a single sample in a study of blood T cells in healthy people across ages. TCRdb re-analysed the 5' RACE reads in MiXCR, keeping a single row per CDR3 protein. The table has 650,000 to 1,000,000 distinct CDR3 sequences, 30% to 45% seen once; the top ten hold approximately 12%. The material sequenced was blood. The receptor set was obtained from a young man in good health. CDR3s include the opening cysteine and the closing phenylalanine or tryptophan. The order of the fields is V gene, clone size, J gene, D gene, CDR3 protein, CDR3 DNA. A D gene is named only where the DNA matches it firmly. Clone sizes are given selectively: once, few, many, or a class where the clone is expanded.

TRBV5-1,NA,TRBJ1-1,NA,CASSLYRLNTEAFF,TGCGCCAGCAGCTTGTACAGGTTGAACACTGAAGCTTTCTTT
TRBV12-5,once,TRBJ2-2,NA,CASGFKQGNTGELFF,TGTGCTAGTGGTTTTAAACAGGGGAACACCGGGGAGCTGTTTTTT
TRBV7-9,few,TRBJ1-1,TRBD1,CASSSPGQGRRGTEAFF,TGTGCCAGCAGCTCTCCCGGACAGGGCCGTAGGGGTACTGAAGCTTTCTTT
TRBV6-1,NA,TRBJ2-1,NA,CASSEVPRETQFF,TGTGCCAGCAGTGAAGTACCCCGAGAGACCCAGTTCTTC
TRBV12-3/TRBV12-4,few,TRBJ1-2,TRBD1,CASSPGQGRHGYTF,TGTGCCAGCAGTCCGGGACAGGGGCGTCATGGCTACACCTTC
TRBV7-9,many,TRBJ1-2,NA,CASSLEGRSNYGYTF,TGTGCCAGCAGCTTAGAGGGCAGATCCAACTATGGCTACACCTTC
TRBV5-4,NA,TRBJ2-3,NA,CASRNSPERGAITDTQYF,TGTGCCAGCAGAAACAGCCCCGAGAGGGGGGCCATCACAGATACGCAGTATTTT
TRBV12-3/TRBV12-4,many,TRBJ1-2,NA,CASSSLTYTRYGYTF,TGTGCCAGCAGTTCCCTGACATATACCCGCTATGGCTACACCTTC
TRBV12-3/TRBV12-4,NA,TRBJ1-6,NA,CASSRTANNSPLHF,TGTGCCAGCAGCCGGACAGCTAATAATTCACCCCTCCACTTT
TRBV4-3,NA,TRBJ2-3,NA,CASSQDLGLTADTQYF,TGCGCCAGCAGCCAAGATTTAGGCCTCACCGCAGATACGCAGTATTTT
TRBV4-1,NA,TRBJ2-6,TRBD1,CASSQVYRGRSGANVLTF,TGCGCCAGCAGCCAAGTTTACAGGGGGCGTTCTGGGGCCAACGTCCTGACTTTC
TRBV12-3/TRBV12-4,many,TRBJ2-1,NA,CASSLAVVLLQFF,TGTGCCAGCAGTTTAGCAGTAGTTCTTCTCCAGTTCTTC
TRBV12-3/TRBV12-4,NA,TRBJ2-7,TRBD1,CASSFRQGATYEQYF,TGTGCCAGCAGTTTTAGGCAGGGGGCAACCTACGAGCAGTACTTC
TRBV6-6,many,TRBJ1-5,NA,CASSYSNSNQPQHF,TGTGCCAGCAGTTACTCGAATAGCAATCAGCCCCAGCATTTT
TRBV2,NA,TRBJ2-1,TRBD1,CARTKQGADNEQFF,TGTGCCAGGACGAAACAGGGGGCGGACAATGAGCAGTTCTTC
TRBV20-1,NA,TRBJ1-2,NA,CSASQPGRGSNYGYTF,TGCAGTGCTAGTCAGCCGGGACGGGGATCTAACTATGGCTACACCTTC
TRBV28,few,TRBJ2-1,TRBD1,CASNRDRANEQFF,TGTGCCAGTAACCGGGACAGGGCCAATGAGCAGTTCTTC
TRBV9,many,TRBJ2-7,NA,CASSVALGLNYEQYF,TGTGCCAGCAGCGTAGCCTTAGGGCTAAACTACGAGCAGTACTTC
TRBV7-2,NA,TRBJ2-5,NA,CASSLFPGEETQYF,TGTGCCAGCAGCTTATTTCCGGGCGAAGAGACCCAGTACTTC
TRBV20-1,once,TRBJ1-6,TRBD1,CSASSGQGASSYNSPLHF,TGCAGTGCTAGTTCGGGACAGGGGGCGAGCTCCTATAATTCACCCCTCCACTTT
TRBV5-1,few,TRBJ2-3,NA,CASSLKVVSETDTQYF,TGCGCCAGCAGCTTGAAAGTGGTTAGTGAGACAGATACGCAGTATTTT
TRBV12-3/TRBV12-4,NA,TRBJ2-1,TRBD2,CASSSERGVTNEQFF,TGTGCCAGCAGTTCCGAGCGGGGGGTCACCAACGAGCAGTTCTTC
TRBV20-1,many,TRBJ1-2,NA,CSARAGSGHGYTF,TGCAGTGCTAGAGCGGGGTCGGGACATGGCTACACCTTC
TRBV20-1,NA,TRBJ1-4,TRBD1,CSARSRDSHIEKLFF,TGCAGTGCTAGAAGCCGGGACAGCCACATTGAAAAACTGTTTTTT
TRBV7-2,NA,TRBJ2-1,NA,CDSSKDSYNEQFF,TGTGACAGCAGCAAGGACTCATACAATGAGCAGTTCTTC
TRBV28,NA,TRBJ2-2,NA,CASSPPLIANTGELFF,TGTGCCAGCAGTCCCCCACTTATTGCGAACACCGGGGAGCTGTTTTTT
TRBV7-9,NA,TRBJ2-1,NA,CASSVGREPDEQFF,TGTGCCAGCAGCGTAGGAAGGGAGCCGGATGAGCAGTTCTTC
TRBV9,NA,TRBJ2-1,TRBD2,CASSVVGTSGGGWNEQFF,TGTGCCAGCAGCGTAGTCGGGACTAGCGGGGGGGGATGGAATGAGCAGTTCTTC
TRBV5-1,NA,TRBJ2-5,NA,CASSLRIRAPETQYF,TGCGCCAGCAGCTTGAGGATCAGGGCCCCAGAGACCCAGTACTTC
TRBV6-4,once,TRBJ2-1,TRBD2,CASSGGTSPHNEQFF,TGTGCCAGCAGTGGGGGGACTAGCCCTCACAATGAGCAGTTCTTC
TRBV20-1,few,TRBJ2-6,NA,CSAREPWAPGANVLTF,TGCAGTGCTAGGGAACCATGGGCCCCTGGGGCCAACGTCCTGACTTTC
TRBV7-2,few,TRBJ2-7,NA,CASILGPSLTYEQYF,TGTGCCAGCATCCTGGGGCCTAGCCTTACTTACGAGCAGTACTTC
TRBV2,NA,TRBJ2-2,TRBD2,CASSDPPGAGESGELFF,TGTGCCAGCAGTGATCCGCCCGGGGCGGGGGAGTCCGGGGAGCTGTTTTTT
TRBV29-1,many,TRBJ2-3,TRBD2,CSAEGGGTTDTQYF,TGCAGCGCTGAAGGCGGGGGGACCACAGATACGCAGTATTTT
TRBV9,NA,TRBJ2-5,TRBD1,CASSEDRTQETQYF,TGTGCCAGCAGCGAGGACAGGACCCAAGAGACCCAGTACTTC
TRBV18,few,TRBJ1-2,NA,CASSPPGQSYGYTF,TGTGCCAGCTCACCACCGGGACAATCCTATGGCTACACCTTC
TRBV4-1,few,TRBJ2-7,NA,CASSQDAWEAQYF,TGCGCCAGCAGCCAAGATGCATGGGAGGCCCAGTACTTC
TRBV7-2,few,TRBJ1-5,TRBD1,CASSRYGQGPNQPQHF,TGTGCCAGCAGCCGTTACGGACAGGGCCCTAATCAGCCCCAGCATTTT
TRBV7-6,NA,TRBJ2-1,NA,CASSWLSGTTLNEQFF,TGTGCCAGCAGCTGGCTCTCCGGGACAACTCTGAATGAGCAGTTCTTC
TRBV7-2,few,TRBJ2-5,NA,CASSLWSAETQYF,TGTGCCAGCAGCTTATGGTCGGCGGAGACCCAGTACTTC
TRBV6-2/TRBV6-3,NA,TRBJ2-5,TRBD2,CASNLAGAYNEQYF,TGTGCCAGCAACCTAGCGGGGGCCTACAATGAGCAGTACTTC
TRBV12-3/TRBV12-4,NA,TRBJ1-1,NA,CASSSPGDTEAFF,TGTGCCAGCAGTTCCCCGGGGGACACTGAAGCTTTCTTT
TRBV7-9,NA,TRBJ2-7,TRBD1,CASSHPSTGKYEQYF,TGTGCCAGCAGCCACCCCTCGACAGGGAAGTACGAGCAGTACTTC
TRBV3-1,NA,TRBJ2-3,TRBD2,CASSQPTSGRPTDTQYF,TGTGCCAGCAGCCAACCGACTAGCGGGAGGCCCACGGATACGCAGTATTTT
TRBV2,NA,TRBJ2-1,NA,CASSVFPDGGGYNEQFF,TGTGCCAGCAGTGTCTTCCCGGACGGGGGCGGATACAATGAGCAGTTCTTC
TRBV10-3,NA,TRBJ1-1,NA,CAISDGSRGGAETFF,TGTGCCATCAGTGATGGTTCGAGGGGGGGGGCTGAAACTTTCTTT
TRBV9,NA,TRBJ2-3,TRBD1,CASSVAEGQDSQYF,TGTGCCAGCAGCGTAGCTGAGGGACAGGATTCGCAGTATTTT
TRBV27,few,TRBJ1-5,NA,CASSSDRKAGQPQHF,TGTGCCAGCAGTTCCGACAGGAAGGCAGGACAGCCCCAGCATTTT
TRBV6-6,NA,TRBJ2-7,TRBD2,CASSPELAGGLYEQYF,TGTGCCAGCAGTCCAGAACTAGCGGGGGGCCTCTACGAGCAGTACTTC
TRBV29-1,few,TRBJ2-1,NA,CSATVGEQFF,TGCAGCGCTACTGTAGGTGAGCAGTTCTTC
TRBV7-2,many,TRBJ2-3,TRBD2,CASSHHGRGLAADTQYF,TGTGCCAGCAGTCACCACGGTCGGGGACTAGCGGCGGATACGCAGTATTTT
TRBV20-1,NA,TRBJ2-1,TRBD2,CSAAGTSGDSYNEQFF,TGCAGTGCCGCCGGGACTAGCGGCGACTCCTACAATGAGCAGTTCTTC
TRBV7-9,NA,TRBJ2-5,TRBD2,CARKATHLGGTARETQYF,TGTGCCAGGAAGGCTACGCACCTCGGGGGGACCGCCAGAGAGACCCAGTACTTC
TRBV20-1,NA,TRBJ2-5,NA,CSARKTGRIEETQYF,TGCAGTGCTAGGAAGACAGGGAGGATAGAAGAGACCCAGTACTTC
TRBV4-3,NA,TRBJ1-2,TRBD1,CASSQETGNGYTF,TGCGCCAGCAGCCAAGAGACAGGGAACGGCTACACCTTC
TRBV2,few,TRBJ1-1,NA,CASNRGTNTEAFF,TGTGCCAGCAATAGGGGGACGAACACTGAAGCTTTCTTT